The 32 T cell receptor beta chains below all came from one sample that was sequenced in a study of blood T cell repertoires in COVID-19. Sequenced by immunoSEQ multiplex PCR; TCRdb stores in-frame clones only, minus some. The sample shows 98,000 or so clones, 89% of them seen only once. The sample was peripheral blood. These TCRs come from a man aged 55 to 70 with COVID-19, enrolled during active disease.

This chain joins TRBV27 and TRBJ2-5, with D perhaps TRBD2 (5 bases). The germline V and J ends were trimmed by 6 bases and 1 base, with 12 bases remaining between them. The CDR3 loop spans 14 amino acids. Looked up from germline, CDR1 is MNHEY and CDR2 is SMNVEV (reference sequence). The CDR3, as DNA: TGTGCCAGCAGGGCAGGACGGGGCCAAGAGACCCAGTACTTC. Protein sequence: CASRAGRGQETQYF.

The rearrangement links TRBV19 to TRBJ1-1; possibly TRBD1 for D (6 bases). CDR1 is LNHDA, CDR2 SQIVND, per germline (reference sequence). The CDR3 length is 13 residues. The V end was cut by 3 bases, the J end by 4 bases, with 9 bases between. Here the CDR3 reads CASSILGGTEAFF. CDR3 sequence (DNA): TGTGCCAGTAGTATCTTAGGGGGCACTGAAGCTTTCTTT.

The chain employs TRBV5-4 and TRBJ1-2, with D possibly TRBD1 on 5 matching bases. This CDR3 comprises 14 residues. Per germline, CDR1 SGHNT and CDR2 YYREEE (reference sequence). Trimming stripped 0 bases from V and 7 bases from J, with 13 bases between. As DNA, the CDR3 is TGTGCCAGCAGCTTGGCCCCAGGGCGGGGTGGCTACACCTTC. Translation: CASSLAPGRGGYTF.

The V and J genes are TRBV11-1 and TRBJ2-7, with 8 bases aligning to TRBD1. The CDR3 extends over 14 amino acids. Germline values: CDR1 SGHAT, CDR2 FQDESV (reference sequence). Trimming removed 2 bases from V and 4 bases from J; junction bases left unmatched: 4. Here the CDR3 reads CASSLFYRGYEQYF. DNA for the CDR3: TGTGCCAGCAGCTTATTCTACAGGGGGTACGAGCAGTACTTC. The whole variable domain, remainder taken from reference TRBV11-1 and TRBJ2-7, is EAEVAQSPRYKITEKSQAVAFWCDPISGHATLYWYRQILGQGPELLVQFQDESVVDDSQLPKDRFSAERLKGVDSTLKIQPAELGDSAMYLCASSLFYRGYEQYFGPGTRLTVT.

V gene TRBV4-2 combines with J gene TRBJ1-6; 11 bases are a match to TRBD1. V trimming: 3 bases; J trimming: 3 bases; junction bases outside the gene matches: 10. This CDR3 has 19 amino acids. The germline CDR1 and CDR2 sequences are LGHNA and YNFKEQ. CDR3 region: CASSHTGQGATLYNSPLHF. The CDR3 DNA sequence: TGTGCCAGCAGCCATACCGGACAGGGGGCCACTCTCTATAATTCACCCCTCCACTTT.

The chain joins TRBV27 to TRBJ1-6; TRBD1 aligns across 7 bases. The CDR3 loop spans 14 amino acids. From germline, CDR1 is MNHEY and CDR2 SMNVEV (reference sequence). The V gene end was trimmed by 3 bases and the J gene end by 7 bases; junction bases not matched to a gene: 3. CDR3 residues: CASSFRDRNSPLHF. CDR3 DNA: TGTGCCAGCAGTTTCAGGGACAGAAATTCACCCCTCCACTTT.

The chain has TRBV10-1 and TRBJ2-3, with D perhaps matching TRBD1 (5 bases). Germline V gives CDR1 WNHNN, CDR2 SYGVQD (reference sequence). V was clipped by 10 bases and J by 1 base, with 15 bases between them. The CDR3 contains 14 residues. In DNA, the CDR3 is TGCGCCACCCAGGACAAATTGGGCACAGATACGCAGTATTTT. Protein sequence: CATQDKLGTDTQYF.

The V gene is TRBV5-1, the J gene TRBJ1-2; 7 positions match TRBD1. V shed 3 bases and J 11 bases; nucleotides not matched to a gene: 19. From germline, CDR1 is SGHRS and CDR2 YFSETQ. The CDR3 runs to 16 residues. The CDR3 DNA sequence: TGCGCCAGCAGCTACTCTCCGGGACAGCCAGTTTCTGGTTACACCTTC. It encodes CASSYSPGQPVSGYTF. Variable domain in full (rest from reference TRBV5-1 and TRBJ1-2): KAGVTQTPRYLIKTRGQQVTLSCSPISGHRSVSWYQQTPGQGLQFLFEYFSETQRNKGNFPGRFSGRQFSNSRSEMNVSTLELGDSALYLCASSYSPGQPVSGYTFGSGTRLTVV.

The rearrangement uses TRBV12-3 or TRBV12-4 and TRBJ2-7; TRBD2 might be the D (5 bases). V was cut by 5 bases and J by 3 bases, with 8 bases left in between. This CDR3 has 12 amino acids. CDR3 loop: CASSNGNYEQYF. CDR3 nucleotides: TGTGCCAGCAGTAACGGGAACTACGAGCAGTACTTC.

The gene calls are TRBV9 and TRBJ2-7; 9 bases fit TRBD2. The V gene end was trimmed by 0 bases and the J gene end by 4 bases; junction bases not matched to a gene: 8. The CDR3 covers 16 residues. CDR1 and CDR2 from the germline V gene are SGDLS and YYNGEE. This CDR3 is CASSVVASGAVYEQYF. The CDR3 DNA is TGTGCCAGCAGCGTAGTGGCTAGCGGGGCGGTTTACGAGCAGTACTTC.

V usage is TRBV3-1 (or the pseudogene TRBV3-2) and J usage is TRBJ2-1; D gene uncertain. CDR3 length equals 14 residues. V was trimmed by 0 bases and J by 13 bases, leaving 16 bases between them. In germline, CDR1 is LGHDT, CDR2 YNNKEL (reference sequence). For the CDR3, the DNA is TGTGCCAGCAGCCAAGATCAAGAACAGCTGATCCAGTTCTTC. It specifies CASSQDQEQLIQFF.

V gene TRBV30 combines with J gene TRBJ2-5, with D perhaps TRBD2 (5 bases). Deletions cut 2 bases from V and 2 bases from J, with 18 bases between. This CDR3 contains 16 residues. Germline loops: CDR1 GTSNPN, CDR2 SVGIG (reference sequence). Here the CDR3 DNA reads TGTGCCTGGAGTCCTGCTCGGACTTGGAGTCAAGAGACCCAGTACTTC. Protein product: CAWSPARTWSQETQYF. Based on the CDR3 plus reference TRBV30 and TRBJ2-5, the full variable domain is SQTIHQWPATLVQPVGSPLSLECTVEGTSNPNLYWYRQAAGRGLQLLFYSVGIGQISSEVPQNLSASRPQDRQFILSSKKLLLSDSGFYLCAWSPARTWSQETQYFGPGTRLLVL.

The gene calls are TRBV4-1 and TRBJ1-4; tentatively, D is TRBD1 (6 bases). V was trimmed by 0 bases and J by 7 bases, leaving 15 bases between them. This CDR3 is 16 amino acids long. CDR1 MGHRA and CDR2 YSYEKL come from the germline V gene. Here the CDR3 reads CASSQDPDRVREKLFF. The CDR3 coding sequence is TGCGCCAGCAGCCAAGACCCGGACAGAGTCCGTGAAAAACTGTTTTTT.

The CDR3 loop reads CASSPGTYVGKDTQYF. DNA for the CDR3: TGTGCCAGCAGCCCTGGGACATATGTAGGGAAAGATACGCAGTATTTT. The V gene is TRBV7-9, the J gene TRBJ2-3, with a possible D match to TRBD1 (6 bases). The CDR3 is made up of 16 amino acids. The V gene lost 5 bases and the J gene lost 5 bases, with 20 bases spanning the gap. Germline V gene data show CDR1 as SEHNR and CDR2 as FQNEAQ (reference sequence). The full variable domain, completed using reference TRBV7-9 and TRBJ2-3, is DTGVSQNPRHKITKRGQNVTFRCDPISEHNRLYWYRQTLGQGPEFLTYFQNEAQLEKSRLLSDRFSAERPKGSFSTLEIQRTEQGDSAMYLCASSPGTYVGKDTQYFGPGTRLTVL.

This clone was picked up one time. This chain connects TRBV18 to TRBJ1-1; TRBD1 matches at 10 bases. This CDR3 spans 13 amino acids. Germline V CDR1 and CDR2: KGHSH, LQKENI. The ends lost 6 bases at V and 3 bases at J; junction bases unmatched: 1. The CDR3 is CASSGQGYTEAFF. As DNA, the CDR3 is TGTGCCAGCTCGGGACAGGGGTACACTGAAGCTTTCTTT.

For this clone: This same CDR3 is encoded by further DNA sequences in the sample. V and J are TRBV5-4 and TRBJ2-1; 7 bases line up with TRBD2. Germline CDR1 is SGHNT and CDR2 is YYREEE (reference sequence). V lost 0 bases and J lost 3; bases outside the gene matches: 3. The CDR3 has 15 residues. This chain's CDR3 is CASSLAGGGYNEQFF. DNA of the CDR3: TGTGCCAGCAGCTTGGCTGGCGGGGGCTACAATGAGCAGTTCTTC. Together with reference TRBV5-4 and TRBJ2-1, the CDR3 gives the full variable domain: ETGVTQSPTHLIKTRGQQVTLRCSSQSGHNTVSWYQQALGQGPQFIFQYYREEENGRGNFPPRFSGLQFPNYSSELNVNALELDDSALYLCASSLAGGGYNEQFFGPGTRLTVL.

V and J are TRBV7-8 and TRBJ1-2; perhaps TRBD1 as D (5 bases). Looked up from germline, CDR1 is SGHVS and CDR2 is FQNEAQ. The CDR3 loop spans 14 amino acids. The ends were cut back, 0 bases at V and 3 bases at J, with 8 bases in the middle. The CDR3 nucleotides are TGTGCCAGCAGCTTAGCGGCGGGGGACTATGGCTACACCTTC. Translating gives CASSLAAGDYGYTF.

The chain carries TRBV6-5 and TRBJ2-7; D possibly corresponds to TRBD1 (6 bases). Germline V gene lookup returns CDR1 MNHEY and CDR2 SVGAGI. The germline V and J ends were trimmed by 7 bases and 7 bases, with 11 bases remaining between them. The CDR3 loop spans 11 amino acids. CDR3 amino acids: CASTTGTEQYF. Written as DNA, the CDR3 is TGTGCCAGCACCACGGGGACAGAGCAGTACTTC.

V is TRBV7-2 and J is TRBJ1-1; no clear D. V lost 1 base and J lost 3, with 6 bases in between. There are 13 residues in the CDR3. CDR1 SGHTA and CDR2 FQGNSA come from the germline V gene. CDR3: CASSLDRHTEAFF. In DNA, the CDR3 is TGTGCCAGCAGCTTAGACAGACACACTGAAGCTTTCTTT.

CDR3 protein: CASSLLSTDTQYF. CDR3 in DNA: TGTGCCAGCAGTTTACTGAGCACAGATACGCAGTATTTT. The genes are TRBV12-3 or TRBV12-4 and TRBJ2-3; unclear D gene. The CDR3 consists of 13 residues. Trimming removed 2 bases at V and 0 bases at J, with 3 bases between.

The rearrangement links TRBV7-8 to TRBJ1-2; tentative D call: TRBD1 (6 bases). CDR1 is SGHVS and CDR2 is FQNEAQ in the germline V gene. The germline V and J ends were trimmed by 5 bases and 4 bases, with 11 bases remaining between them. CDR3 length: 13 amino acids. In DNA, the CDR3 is TGTGCCAGCAGCCCAGGGGACCCCTATGGCTACACCTTC. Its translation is CASSPGDPYGYTF.

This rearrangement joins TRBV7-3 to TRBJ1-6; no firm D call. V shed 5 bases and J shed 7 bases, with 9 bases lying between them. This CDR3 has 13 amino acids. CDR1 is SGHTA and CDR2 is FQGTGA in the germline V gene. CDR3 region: CASSITGNSPLHF. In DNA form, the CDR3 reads TGTGCCAGCAGCATCACGGGAAATTCACCCCTCCACTTT.

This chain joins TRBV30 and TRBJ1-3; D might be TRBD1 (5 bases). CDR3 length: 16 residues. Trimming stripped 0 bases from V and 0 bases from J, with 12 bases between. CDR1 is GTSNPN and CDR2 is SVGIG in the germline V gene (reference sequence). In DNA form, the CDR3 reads TGTGCCTGGAGTGTGGGGGGGTCTCTCTCTGGAAACACCATATATTTT. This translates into CAWSVGGSLSGNTIYF.

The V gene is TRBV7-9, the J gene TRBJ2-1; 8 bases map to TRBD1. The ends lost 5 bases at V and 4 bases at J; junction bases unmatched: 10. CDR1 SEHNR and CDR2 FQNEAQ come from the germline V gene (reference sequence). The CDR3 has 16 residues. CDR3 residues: CASSQTTGGLYNEQFF. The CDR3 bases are TGTGCCAGCAGCCAAACAACAGGGGGATTGTACAATGAGCAGTTCTTC.

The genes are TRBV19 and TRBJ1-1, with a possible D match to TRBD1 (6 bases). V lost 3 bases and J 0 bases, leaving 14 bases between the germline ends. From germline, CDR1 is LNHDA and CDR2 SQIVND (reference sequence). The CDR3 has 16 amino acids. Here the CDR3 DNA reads TGTGCCAGTAGTATTTGGAGGACAGACCTGAACACTGAAGCTTTCTTT. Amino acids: CASSIWRTDLNTEAFF. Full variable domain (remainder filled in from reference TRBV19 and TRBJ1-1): DGGITQSPKYLFRKEGQNVTLSCEQNLNHDAMYWYRQDPGQGLRLIYYSQIVNDFQKGDIAEGYSVSREKKESFPLTVTSAQKNPTAFYLCASSIWRTDLNTEAFFGQGTRLTVV.

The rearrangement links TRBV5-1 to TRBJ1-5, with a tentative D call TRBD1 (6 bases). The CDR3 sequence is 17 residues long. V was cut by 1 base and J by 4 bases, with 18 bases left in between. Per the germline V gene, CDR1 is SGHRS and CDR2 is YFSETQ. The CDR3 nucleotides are TGCGCCAGCAGCTTGTACCCGGTACAGGGTGATAATCAGCCCCAGCATTTT. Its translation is CASSLYPVQGDNQPQHF.

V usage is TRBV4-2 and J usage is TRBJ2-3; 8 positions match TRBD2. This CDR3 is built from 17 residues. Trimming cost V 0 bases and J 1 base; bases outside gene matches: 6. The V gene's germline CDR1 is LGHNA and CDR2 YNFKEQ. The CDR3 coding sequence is TGTGCCAGCAGCCAAGATCCTCCGGGAGGGGGCACAGATACGCAGTATTTT. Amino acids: CASSQDPPGGGTDTQYF.

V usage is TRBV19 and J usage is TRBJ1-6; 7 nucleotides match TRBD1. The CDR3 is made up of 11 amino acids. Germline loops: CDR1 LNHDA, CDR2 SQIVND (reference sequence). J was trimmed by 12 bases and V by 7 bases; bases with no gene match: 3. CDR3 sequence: CASMQGGPLHF. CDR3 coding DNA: TGTGCCAGTATGCAGGGGGGACCCCTCCACTTT.

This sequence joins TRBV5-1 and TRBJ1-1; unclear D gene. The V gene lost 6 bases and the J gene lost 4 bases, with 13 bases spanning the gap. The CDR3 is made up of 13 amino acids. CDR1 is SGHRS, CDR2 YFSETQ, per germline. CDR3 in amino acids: CASTPLTSTEAFF. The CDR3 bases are TGCGCCAGCACCCCCTTAACATCCACTGAAGCTTTCTTT.

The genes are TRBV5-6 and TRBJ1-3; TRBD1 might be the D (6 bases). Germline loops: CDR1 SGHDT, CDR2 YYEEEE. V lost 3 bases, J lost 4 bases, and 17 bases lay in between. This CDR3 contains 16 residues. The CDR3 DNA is TGTGCCAGCAGCTCTGACAACAGGGTCGTAGGAAACACCATATATTTT. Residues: CASSSDNRVVGNTIYF.

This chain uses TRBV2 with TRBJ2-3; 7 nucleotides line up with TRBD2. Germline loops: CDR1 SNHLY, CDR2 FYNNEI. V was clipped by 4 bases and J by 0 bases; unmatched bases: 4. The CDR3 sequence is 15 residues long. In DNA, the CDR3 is TGTGCCAGCAGTGGGAATAGCGGGAGCACAGATACGCAGTATTTT. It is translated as CASSGNSGSTDTQYF.

The CDR3 coding sequence is TGTGCCAGCAGTTGGACAGGGGCTAGCAATCAGCCCCAGCATTTT. Its protein is CASSWTGASNQPQHF. The chain links TRBV27 to TRBJ1-5; 9 positions agree with TRBD1. CDR3 length equals 15 residues. Germline V gives CDR1 MNHEY, CDR2 SMNVEV (reference sequence). Trimming took 4 bases from V and 0 from J; bases not matched to a gene: 1.